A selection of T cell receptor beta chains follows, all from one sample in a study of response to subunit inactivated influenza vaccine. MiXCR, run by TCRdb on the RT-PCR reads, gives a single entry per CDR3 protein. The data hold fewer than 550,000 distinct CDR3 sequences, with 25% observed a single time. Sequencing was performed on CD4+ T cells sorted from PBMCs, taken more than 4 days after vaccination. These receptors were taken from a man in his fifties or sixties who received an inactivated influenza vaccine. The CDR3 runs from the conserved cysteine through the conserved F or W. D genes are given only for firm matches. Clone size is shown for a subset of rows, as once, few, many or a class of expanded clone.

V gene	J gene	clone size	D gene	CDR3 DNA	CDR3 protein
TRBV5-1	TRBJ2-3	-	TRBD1	TGCGCCAGCAGCCCCGGGACAGGGCGAGATACGCAGTATTTT	CASSPGTGRDTQYF
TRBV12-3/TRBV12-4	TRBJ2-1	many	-	TGTGCCAGCAGTATACAAGGGGGGAATGAGCAGTTCTTC	CASSIQGGNEQFF
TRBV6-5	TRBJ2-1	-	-	TGTGCCAGCAGTTACGTTGCGGGGTACAATGAGCAGTTCTTC	CASSYVAGYNEQFF
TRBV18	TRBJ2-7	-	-	TGTGCCAGCTCACCACGAGTGGGGGGATCCTACGAGCAGTACTTC	CASSPRVGGSYEQYF
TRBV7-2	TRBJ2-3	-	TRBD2	TGTGCCAGCAGCACCCGACTAGCGGGCACAGATACGCAGTATTTT	CASSTRLAGTDTQYF
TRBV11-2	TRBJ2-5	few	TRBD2	TGTGCCAGCAGCACTAGGACTAGCCTTGGCCCCTCGGGGGAGACCCAGTACTTC	CASSTRTSLGPSGETQYF
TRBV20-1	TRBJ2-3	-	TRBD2	TGCAGTGCTAGACTCCTAGCGGGGGGCCAGCCCGATACGCAGTATTTT	CSARLLAGGQPDTQYF
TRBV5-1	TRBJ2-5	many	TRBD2	TGCGCCAGCAGCTTGGTTGCGGGAGATTCGCACGAGACCCAGTACTTC	CASSLVAGDSHETQYF
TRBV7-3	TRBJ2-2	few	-	TGTGCCAGCAGCTTAAGGCCGACAGCCCGAAACACCGGGGAGCTGTTTTTT	CASSLRPTARNTGELFF
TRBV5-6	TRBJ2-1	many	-	TGTGCCAGCAGCTTGGTTATAGGGAGCTCCTACAATGAGCAGTTCTTC	CASSLVIGSSYNEQFF
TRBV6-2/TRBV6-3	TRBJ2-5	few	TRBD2	TGTGCCAGCAGTTACTCCGGGACTAGAGAGACCCAGTACTTC	CASSYSGTRETQYF
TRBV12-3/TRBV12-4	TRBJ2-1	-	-	TGTGCCAGCAGTTTAGCGCGAGGAGGGGGAAAGAATGAGCAGTTCTTC	CASSLARGGGKNEQFF
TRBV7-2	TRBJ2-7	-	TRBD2	TGTGCCAGCAGCTTAGTGGCTAGCGGGAGGTCCTACGAGCAGTACTTC	CASSLVASGRSYEQYF
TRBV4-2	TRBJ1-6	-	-	TGTGCCAGCAGCCAAGGTCTCATGAACGATTCACCCCTCCACTTT	CASSQGLMNDSPLHF
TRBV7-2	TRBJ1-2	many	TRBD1	TGTGCCAGCAGCTACCCGGGACAGGGGAAGGGTGGCTACACCTTC	CASSYPGQGKGGYTF
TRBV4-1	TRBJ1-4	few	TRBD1	TGCGCCAGCAGCCAGGAGGGGACAGGGGGGAATGAAAAACTGTTTTTT	CASSQEGTGGNEKLFF
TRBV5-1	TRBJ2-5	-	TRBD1	TGCGCCAGCAGCTTGGCGGTGGCAGGGGGTCAAGAGACCCAGTACTTC	CASSLAVAGGQETQYF
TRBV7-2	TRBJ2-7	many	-	TGTGCCAGCGGGCAGGGCTACGAGCAGTACTTC	CASGQGYEQYF
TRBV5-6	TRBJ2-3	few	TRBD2	TGTGCCAGCAGCCTTGGACTAGCGGGAGGGGTAAGGAATACGCAGTATTTT	CASSLGLAGGVRNTQYF
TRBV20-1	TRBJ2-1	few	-	TGCAGTGCTAGAGATGCGGGGAGCTCCTACAATGAGCAGTTCTTC	CSARDAGSSYNEQFF
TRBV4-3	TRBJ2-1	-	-	TGCGCCAGCAGCCAAGATCAGGACGGGGGATTTTACAATGAGCAGTTCTTC	CASSQDQDGGFYNEQFF
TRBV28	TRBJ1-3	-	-	TGTGCCAGCAGTTCAACTTTCGGAACTGGAAACACCATATATTTT	CASSSTFGTGNTIYF
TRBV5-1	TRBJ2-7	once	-	TGCGCCAGCAGCCTTGGATATGGACCCACCGGCTTCGAGCAGTACTTC	CASSLGYGPTGFEQYF
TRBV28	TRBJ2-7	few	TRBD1	TGTGCCAGCAGTTTCCAGGGACAGGGGGTTTACGAGCAGTACTTC	CASSFQGQGVYEQYF
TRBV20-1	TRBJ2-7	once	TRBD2	TGCAGTGCTAGGGGACTAGCGTCCTCCTACGAGCAGTACTTC	CSARGLASSYEQYF
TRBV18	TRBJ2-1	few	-	TGTGCCAGCTCATTTCAGGCTCCGGGATACAATGAGCAGTTCTTC	CASSFQAPGYNEQFF
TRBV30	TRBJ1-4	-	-	TGTGCCTGGCAGCCGGGGGAACGGGGACTGTTTTTT	CAWQPGERGLFF
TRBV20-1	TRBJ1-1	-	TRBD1	TGCAGTGCTAGAGACCGGGACAGAATCTTGAACACTGAAGCTTTCTTT	CSARDRDRILNTEAFF
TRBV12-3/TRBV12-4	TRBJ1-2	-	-	TGTGCCAGCAGCTACCGCGGAGGCGCCGTAAGGGAGGGCTACACCTTC	CASSYRGGAVREGYTF
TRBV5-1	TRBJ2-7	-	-	TGCGCCAGCAGCTGGGCTACCACCTACGAGCAGTACTTC	CASSWATTYEQYF
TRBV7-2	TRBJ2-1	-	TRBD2	TGTGCCAGCAGCCCCCTAGCGGGAGATCTATTCTTC	CASSPLAGDLFF
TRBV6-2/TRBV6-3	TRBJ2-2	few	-	TGTGCCAGCAGTTACTCCCGGGGGCAAGGCGGGGAGCTGTTTTTT	CASSYSRGQGGELFF
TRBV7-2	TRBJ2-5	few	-	TGTGCCAGCAGTCCGGGCCAGAGGGAGACCCAGTACTTC	CASSPGQRETQYF
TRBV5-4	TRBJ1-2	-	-	TGTGCCAGCAGCTTGGATTCGGCAGGGAGATTCTTC	CASSLDSAGRFF
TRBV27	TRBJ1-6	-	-	TGTGCCAGCAGTTTAATTCGGGGAAATTCACCCCTCCACTTT	CASSLIRGNSPLHF
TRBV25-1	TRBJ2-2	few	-	TGTGCCAGCAGTCCCCAAGGCGGGTTAACCGGGGAGCTGTTTTTT	CASSPQGGLTGELFF
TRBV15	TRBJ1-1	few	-	TGTGCCACCAGCAGAGATCTCTTCGGGGAACTAATGAACACTGAAGCTTTCTTT	CATSRDLFGELMNTEAFF
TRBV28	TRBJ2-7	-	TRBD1	TGTGCCAGCACCCCGGACAGGCCCTACGAGCAGTACTTC	CASTPDRPYEQYF
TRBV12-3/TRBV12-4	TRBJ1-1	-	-	TGTGCCAGCATCCCGGGGGGTAACACTGAAGCTTTCTTT	CASIPGGNTEAFF
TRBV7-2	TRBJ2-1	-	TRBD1	TGTGCCAGCAGCGTGGGACAGGGGGCAGGTAATGAGCAGTTCTTC	CASSVGQGAGNEQFF
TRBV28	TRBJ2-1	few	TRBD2	TGTGCCAGCAGTTCCTTAGGACTAGCGGGGGCCAATGAGCAGTTCTTC	CASSSLGLAGANEQFF
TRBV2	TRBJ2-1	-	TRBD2	TGTGCCAGCAGTTCCACAGCGGGAGCCACTGAGCAGTTCTTC	CASSSTAGATEQFF
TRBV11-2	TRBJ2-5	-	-	TGTGCCAGCAGCTTCAATGCGGGTGGGGAGACCCAGTACTTC	CASSFNAGGETQYF
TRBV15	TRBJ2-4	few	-	TGTGCCACCAGCAGAGCGCCAGGGGAGGGACGGTACTTC	CATSRAPGEGRYF
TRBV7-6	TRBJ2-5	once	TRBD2	TGTGCCAGCAGCCCCCGCCTGGCTAGCGGGAGTTTGGAGACCCAGTACTTC	CASSPRLASGSLETQYF
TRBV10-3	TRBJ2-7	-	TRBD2	TGTGCCATCAGTTCCAGCGGGAGCTCCTACGAGCAGTACTTC	CAISSSGSSYEQYF
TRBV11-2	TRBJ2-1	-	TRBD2	TGTGCCAGCAGCTTAGAGGGGGAGGGTGGGCAGTTCTTC	CASSLEGEGGQFF
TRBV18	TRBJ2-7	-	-	TGTGCCAGCTCACCAGAACAGGCCTCGGCAACTGACGAGCAGTACTTC	CASSPEQASATDEQYF
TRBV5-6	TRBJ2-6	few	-	TGTGCCAGCAGCTTGGTTAACTCTGGGGCCAACGTCCTGACTTTC	CASSLVNSGANVLTF
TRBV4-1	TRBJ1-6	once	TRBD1	TGCGCCAGCAGCCAGAGGACAGGGGGGTATAATTCACCCCTCCACTTT	CASSQRTGGYNSPLHF
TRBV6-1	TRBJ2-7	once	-	TGTGCCAGCAGTGAACGAACGGCCGGGGCGTTCTACGAGCAGTACTTC	CASSERTAGAFYEQYF
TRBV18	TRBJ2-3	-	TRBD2	TGTGCCAGCTCACGCCTAGCGGGAGTGAGAGATACGCAGTATTTT	CASSRLAGVRDTQYF
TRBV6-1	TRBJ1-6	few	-	TGTGCCAGCAGTATAGGCTCGGTCTCCTATAATTCACCCCTCCACTTT	CASSIGSVSYNSPLHF
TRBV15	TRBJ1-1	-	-	TGTGCCACCAGCAGAGTTACAGGCCCGGGGAACACTGAAGCTTTCTTT	CATSRVTGPGNTEAFF
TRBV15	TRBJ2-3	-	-	TGTGCCACCAGCAGAGTACGCAGCACAGATACGCAGTATTTT	CATSRVRSTDTQYF
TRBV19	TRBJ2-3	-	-	TGTGCCAGTAGTGGGGTTCCAGATACGCAGTATTTT	CASSGVPDTQYF
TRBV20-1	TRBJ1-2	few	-	TGCAGTGCTCCCAGGAATGGGGCTAACTATGGCTACACCTTC	CSAPRNGANYGYTF
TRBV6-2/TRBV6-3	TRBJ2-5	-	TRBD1	TGTGCCAGCAGTAGGGAACAGGGGAGAGAGACCCAGTACTTC	CASSREQGRETQYF